This T cell receptor beta chain originates from a study of spatial heterogeneity in lung cancer. Study details: Detected sequences consistently included more beta-chain ones than alpha-chain ones. The study observed each unique TCR and UMI combination more than ten times on average in raw reads. Study observations and caveats: The study found that expanded intratumoral alpha and beta TCR counts tracked tumor mutation counts.

The time point was: sample taken at primary tumor resection. Donors were 72 untreated early-stage non-small cell lung cancer patients. The junction had 5 bases not matched to a gene; V was cut back by 2 bases and J by 7 bases. Germline V CDR1 and CDR2: MGHRA, YSYEKL. The CDR3 has 16 amino acids. Note on this clonotype: The antigen remains undetermined. This beta chain is off target for a library built for alpha chains, so its abundance means little.

Every cDNA TCR molecule received its own unique molecular identifier. One entry per CDR3 protein, called by TCRdb with MiXCR from the 5' RACE reads. In the table there are about a thousand distinct CDR3 sequences, around 23% of which are singletons. The sequence was obtained from a male donor with early-stage non-small cell lung cancer. The sample consisted of lung tumor tissue, taken at surgery. This chain uses TRBV4-1 with TRBJ2-2; 12 bases map to TRBD2. CDR3 residues: CASSQRTSGTNGELFF. DNA for the CDR3: TGCGCCAGCAGCCAAAGGACTAGCGGGACTAACGGGGAGCTGTTTTTT.